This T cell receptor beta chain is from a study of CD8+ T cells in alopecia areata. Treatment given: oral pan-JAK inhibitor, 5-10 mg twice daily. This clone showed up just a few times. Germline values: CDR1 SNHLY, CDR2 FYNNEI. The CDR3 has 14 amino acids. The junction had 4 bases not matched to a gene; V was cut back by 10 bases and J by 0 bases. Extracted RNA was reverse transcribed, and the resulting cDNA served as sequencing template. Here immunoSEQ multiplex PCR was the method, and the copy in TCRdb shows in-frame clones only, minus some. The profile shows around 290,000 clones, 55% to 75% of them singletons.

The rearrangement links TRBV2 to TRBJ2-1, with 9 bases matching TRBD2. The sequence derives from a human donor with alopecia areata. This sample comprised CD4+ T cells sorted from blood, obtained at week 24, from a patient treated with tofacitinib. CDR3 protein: CATKAGGSYNEQFF. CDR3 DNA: TGTGCCACCAAAGCGGGGGGCTCCTACAATGAGCAGTTCTTC.